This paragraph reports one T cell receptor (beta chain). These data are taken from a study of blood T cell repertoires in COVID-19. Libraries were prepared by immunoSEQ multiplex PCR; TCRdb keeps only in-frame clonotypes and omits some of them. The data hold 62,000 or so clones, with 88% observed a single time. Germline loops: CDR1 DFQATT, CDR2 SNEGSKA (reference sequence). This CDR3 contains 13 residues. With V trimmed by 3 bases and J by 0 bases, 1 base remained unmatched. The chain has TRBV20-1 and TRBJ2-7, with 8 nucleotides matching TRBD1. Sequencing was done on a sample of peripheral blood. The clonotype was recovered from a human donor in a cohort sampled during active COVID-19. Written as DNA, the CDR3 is TGCAGTGCTAGTACAGGGGGCTCCTACGAGCAGTACTTC. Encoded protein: CSASTGGSYEQYF.